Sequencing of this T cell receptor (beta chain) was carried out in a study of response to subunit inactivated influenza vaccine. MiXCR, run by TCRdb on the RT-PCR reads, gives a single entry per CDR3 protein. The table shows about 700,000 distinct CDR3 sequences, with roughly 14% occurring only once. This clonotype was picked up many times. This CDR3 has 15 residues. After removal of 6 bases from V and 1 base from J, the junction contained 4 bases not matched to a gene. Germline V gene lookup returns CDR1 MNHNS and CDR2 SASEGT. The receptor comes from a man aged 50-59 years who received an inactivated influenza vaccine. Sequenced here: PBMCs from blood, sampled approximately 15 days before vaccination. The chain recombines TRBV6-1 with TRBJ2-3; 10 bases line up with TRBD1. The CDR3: CASRETGGRTDTQYF. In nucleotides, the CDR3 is TGTGCCAGCAGGGAGACAGGGGGCCGCACAGATACGCAGTATTTT.